This T cell receptor beta chain was retrieved from a study of CD8+ T cells in alopecia areata. As the sequencing template, cDNA was produced by extracting RNA and reverse transcribing it. The repertoire was sequenced with immunoSEQ multiplex PCR; TCRdb's copy has only in-frame clones and lacks some. This sample yields some 170,000 clones, of which approximately 65% are seen a single time; about an eighth belongs to the top ten. In regard to this clone: Its antigen is not known.

Notes on the study in general: Lesional scalp exceeded normal scalp in clonality, especially in alopecia totalis/universalis.

Germline CDR1 SGHDN, CDR2 FVKESK. The CDR3 spans 17 residues. V was shortened by 4 bases and J by 0 bases, with 13 bases between the two germline ends. Sorted out of PBMCs were CD4+ T cells and CD8+ T cells. The receptor comes from a human donor with alopecia areata. The sample was CD8+ T cells sorted from blood, taken at week 0. The V gene is TRBV14, the J gene TRBJ1-6; no reliable D call. The CDR3 sequence: CASSPRIGSSYNSPLHF. CDR3 coding DNA: TGTGCCAGCAGCCCCCGCATTGGGAGCTCCTATAATTCACCCCTCCACTTT.